Sequencing of this TCR beta chain was carried out in a study of blood T cell repertoires in COVID-19. As handled by the study authors: Estimates of nucleated cell counts were drawn from the amplification of reference gene primers. Profiled with immunoSEQ multiplex PCR; TCRdb holds only in-frame clones, not every one. That table supplies the V and J calls and clone size; D and trimming were determined from the DNA. This sample has 250,000 to 350,000 clones, with around 89% found just once. Cohort placement rested on clinical history that participants reported themselves. Cohort 3 donors counted as recovered after two negative PCRs, clearance, or resolved symptoms. J lost 9 bases, V lost 5 bases, and 8 bases had no gene match. The CDR3 consists of 15 residues. The V gene's germline CDR1 is SGHTA and CDR2 FQGNSA.

This clonotype was obtained from a woman between 45 and 60 years old who had recovered from COVID-19. This chain connects TRBV7-2 to TRBJ2-1; TRBD1 aligns across 12 bases. The specimen sequenced was PBMCs or T cells enriched from blood (not recorded which). The CDR3 sequence: CASSLRDRGLREQFF. Here the CDR3 DNA reads TGTGCCAGCAGCCTCCGGGACAGGGGGCTCCGTGAGCAGTTCTTC.